A single sample is the source of the 9 T cell receptor beta chains below, sequenced in a study of cytomegalovirus exposure and HLA in healthy donors. PCR amplification relied on 60 Vbeta primers (plus 13 Jbeta primers). The assay was immunoSEQ multiplex PCR, and TCRdb's table has in-frame clones only and misses some. The table lists about 160,000 clones, roughly four fifths of them singletons. The sample was PBMCs. These receptors were obtained from a female donor in good health and CMV-seronegative.

The CDR3 is CASSHPGDGANVLTF. CDR3 sequence (DNA): TGCGCCAGCAGCCATCCAGGGGACGGGGCCAACGTCCTGACTTTC. The chain links TRBV4-3 to TRBJ2-6; tentatively, D is TRBD1 (6 bases). The CDR3 extends over 15 amino acids. Deletions cut 3 bases from V and 4 bases from J, with 10 bases between. Per the germline V gene, CDR1 is LGHNA and CDR2 is YSLEER.

In DNA form, the CDR3 reads TGCGCCAGCAGCCAACTAGGTGCGGGGAGAGAGCAGTACTTC. This gives the protein CASSQLGAGREQYF. The gene calls are TRBV4-1 and TRBJ2-7, with D possibly being TRBD2 (6 bases). CDR1 and CDR2 from the germline V gene are MGHRA and YSYEKL. Trimming stripped 2 bases from V and 7 bases from J, with 15 bases between. This CDR3 is built from 14 residues.

The rearrangement joins TRBV19 to TRBJ2-7; TRBD2 matches at 8 bases. Germline values: CDR1 LNHDA, CDR2 SQIVND (reference sequence). CDR3 length: 12 residues. The ends lost 7 bases at V and 4 bases at J; junction bases unmatched: 3. For the CDR3, the DNA is TGTGCCAGTATCCCGGGGGGGTACGAGCAGTACTTC. This gives the protein CASIPGGYEQYF.

This chain's CDR3 is CASSLGVSVGEQFF. The CDR3 nucleotides are TGTGCCAGCAGCCTTGGTGTTAGCGTAGGTGAGCAGTTCTTC. The rearrangement joins TRBV7-6 to TRBJ2-1, with D perhaps matching TRBD2 (5 bases). Germline values: CDR1 SGHVS, CDR2 FNYEAQ. Trimming shortened V by 5 bases and J by 9 bases, and 17 bases separated the two germline ends. This CDR3 has 14 residues.

The chain joins TRBV5-5 to TRBJ1-2, with D possibly matching TRBD1 (5 bases). CDR1 is SGHKS and CDR2 is YYEKEE in the germline V gene (reference sequence). V lost 0 bases and J lost 4, with 13 bases in between. This CDR3 spans 15 amino acids. This chain's CDR3 is CASSLGRPGSYGYTF. The CDR3 DNA is TGTGCCAGCAGCTTGGGCCGGCCAGGGTCCTATGGCTACACCTTC.

V gene TRBV9 combines with J gene TRBJ2-7; perhaps TRBD2 as D (8 bases). The CDR3 sequence is 19 residues long. Germline V CDR1 and CDR2: SGDLS, YYNGEE. V shed 0 bases and J shed 5 bases, with 27 bases lying between them. The CDR3 region is CASSVGPGGLGREVHEQYF. In DNA form, the CDR3 reads TGTGCCAGCAGCGTAGGGCCAGGGGGATTGGGGCGGGAGGTCCACGAGCAGTACTTC.

V and J are TRBV4-3 and TRBJ2-7; 8 bases are a match to TRBD1. V trimming: 1 base; J trimming: 3 bases; junction bases outside the gene matches: 14. The CDR3 covers 18 residues. Germline assignment: CDR1 LGHNA and CDR2 YSLEER. CDR3 DNA sequence: TGCGCCAGCAGCCAAGGGACAGGGCAGACTCTAGGGGGCTACGAGCAGTACTTC. Its protein product is CASSQGTGQTLGGYEQYF.

In its sample, this clone was seen a few times. The rearrangement links TRBV29-1 to TRBJ2-7; 7 bases are a match to TRBD2. Germline loops: CDR1 SQVTM, CDR2 ANQGSEA. After removal of 7 bases from V and 3 bases from J, the junction contained 9 bases not matched to a gene. The CDR3 contains 13 residues. In DNA, the CDR3 is TGCAGCGCCACCGCGGGGGACCTCTACGAGCAGTACTTC. Its protein product is CSATAGDLYEQYF.

The chain employs TRBV19 and TRBJ2-7, with 7 positions matching TRBD1. The V and J ends lost 8 bases and 4 bases, in that order; junction bases with no gene match: 5. Germline loops: CDR1 LNHDA, CDR2 SQIVND (reference sequence). The CDR3 is made up of 12 amino acids. The CDR3 protein is CASVGQSYEQYF. The CDR3 DNA reads as TGTGCCAGTGTGGGACAGAGTTACGAGCAGTACTTC.